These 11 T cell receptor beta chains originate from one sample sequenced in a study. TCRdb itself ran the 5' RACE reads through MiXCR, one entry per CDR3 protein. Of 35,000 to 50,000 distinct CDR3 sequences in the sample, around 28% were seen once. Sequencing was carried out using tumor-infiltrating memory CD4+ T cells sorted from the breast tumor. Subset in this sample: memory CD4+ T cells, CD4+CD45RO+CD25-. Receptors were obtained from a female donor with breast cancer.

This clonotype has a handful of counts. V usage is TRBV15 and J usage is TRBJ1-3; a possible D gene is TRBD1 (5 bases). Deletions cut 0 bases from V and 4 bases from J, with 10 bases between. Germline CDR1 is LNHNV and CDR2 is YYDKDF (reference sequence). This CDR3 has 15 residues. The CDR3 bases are TGTGCCACCAGCAGAGATAGGGGTCCAGGAAACACCATATATTTT. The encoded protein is CATSRDRGPGNTIYF.

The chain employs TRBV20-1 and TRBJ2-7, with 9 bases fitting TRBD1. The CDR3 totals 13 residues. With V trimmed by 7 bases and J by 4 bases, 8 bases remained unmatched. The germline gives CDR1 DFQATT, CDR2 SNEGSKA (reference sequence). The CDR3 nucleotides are TGCAGTGGGGAGAGGGACAGGGATTACGAGCAGTACTTC. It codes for CSGERDRDYEQYF.

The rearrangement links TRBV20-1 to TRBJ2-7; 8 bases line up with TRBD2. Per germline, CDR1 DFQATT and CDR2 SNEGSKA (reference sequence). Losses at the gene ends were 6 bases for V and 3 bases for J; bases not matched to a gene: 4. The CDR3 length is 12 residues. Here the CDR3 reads CSAGTRSYEQYF. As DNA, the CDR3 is TGCAGTGCCGGGACTAGAAGCTACGAGCAGTACTTC.

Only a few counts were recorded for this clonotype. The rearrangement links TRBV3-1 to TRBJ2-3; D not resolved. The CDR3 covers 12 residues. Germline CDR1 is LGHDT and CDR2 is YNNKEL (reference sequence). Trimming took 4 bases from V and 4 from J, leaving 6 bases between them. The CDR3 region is CASSRNPDTQYF. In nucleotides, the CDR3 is TGTGCCAGCAGCCGGAACCCAGATACGCAGTATTTT.

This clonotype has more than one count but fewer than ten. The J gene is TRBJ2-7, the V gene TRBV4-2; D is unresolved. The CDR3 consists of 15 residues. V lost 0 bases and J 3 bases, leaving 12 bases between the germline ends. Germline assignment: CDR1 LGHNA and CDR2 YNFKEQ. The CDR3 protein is CASSQDGRPSYEQYF. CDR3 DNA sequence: TGTGCCAGCAGCCAAGATGGCCGCCCCAGCTACGAGCAGTACTTC.

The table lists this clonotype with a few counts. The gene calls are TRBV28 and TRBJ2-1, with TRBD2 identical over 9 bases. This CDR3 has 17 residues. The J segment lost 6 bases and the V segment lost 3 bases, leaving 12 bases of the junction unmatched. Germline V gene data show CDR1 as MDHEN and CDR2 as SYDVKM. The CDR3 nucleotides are TGTGCCAGCAGTTTGGGTAAGACTAGCGGAGGAATCAATGAGCAGTTCTTC. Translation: CASSLGKTSGGINEQFF.

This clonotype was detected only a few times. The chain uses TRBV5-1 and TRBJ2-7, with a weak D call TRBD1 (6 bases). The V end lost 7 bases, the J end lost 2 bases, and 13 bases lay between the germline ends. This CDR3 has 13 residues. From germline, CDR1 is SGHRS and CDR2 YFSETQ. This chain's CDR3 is CASSYRDPYEQYF. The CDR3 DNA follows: TGCGCCAGCTCCTACAGGGACCCCTACGAGCAGTACTTC.

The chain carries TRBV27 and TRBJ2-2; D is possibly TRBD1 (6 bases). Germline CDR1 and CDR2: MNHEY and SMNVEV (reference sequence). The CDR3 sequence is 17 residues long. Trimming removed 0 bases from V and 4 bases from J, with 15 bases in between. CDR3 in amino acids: CASSLSGGRGTTGELFF. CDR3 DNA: TGTGCCAGCAGTTTATCGGGCGGCAGGGGTACCACCGGGGAGCTGTTTTTT.

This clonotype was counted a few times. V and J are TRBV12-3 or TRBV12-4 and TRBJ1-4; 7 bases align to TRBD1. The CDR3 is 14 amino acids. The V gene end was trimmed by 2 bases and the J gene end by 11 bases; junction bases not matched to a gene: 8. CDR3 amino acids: CASSLSQGRNKLFF. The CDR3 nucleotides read TGTGCCAGCAGTTTATCACAGGGGAGAAACAAACTGTTTTTT.

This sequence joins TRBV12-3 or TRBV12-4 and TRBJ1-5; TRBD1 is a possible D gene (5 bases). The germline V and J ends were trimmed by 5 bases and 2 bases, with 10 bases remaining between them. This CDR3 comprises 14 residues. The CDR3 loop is CASSPRDGNQPQHF. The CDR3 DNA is TGTGCCAGCAGTCCCAGGGATGGCAATCAGCCCCAGCATTTT.

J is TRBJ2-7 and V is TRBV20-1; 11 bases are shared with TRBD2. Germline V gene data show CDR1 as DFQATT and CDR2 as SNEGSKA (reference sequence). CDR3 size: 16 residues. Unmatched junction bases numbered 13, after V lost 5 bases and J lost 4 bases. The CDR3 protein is CSAGSSTSGSNYEQYF. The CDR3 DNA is TGCAGTGCTGGGAGCTCCACTAGCGGGAGCAATTACGAGCAGTACTTC.